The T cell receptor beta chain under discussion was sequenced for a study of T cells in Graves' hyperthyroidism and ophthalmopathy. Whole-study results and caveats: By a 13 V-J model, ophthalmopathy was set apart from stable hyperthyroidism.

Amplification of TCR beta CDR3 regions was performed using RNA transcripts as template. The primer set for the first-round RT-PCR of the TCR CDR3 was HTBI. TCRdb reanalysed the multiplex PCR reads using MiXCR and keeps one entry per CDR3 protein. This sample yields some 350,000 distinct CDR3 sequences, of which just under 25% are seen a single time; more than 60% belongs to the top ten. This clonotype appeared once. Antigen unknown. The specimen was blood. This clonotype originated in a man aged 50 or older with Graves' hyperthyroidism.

CDR3 residues: CATSDRDRSYEQYF. DNA for the CDR3: TGTGCCACCAGTGACCGGGACCGAAGCTACGAGCAGTACTTC. The chain is built from TRBV24-1 and TRBJ2-7; either TRBD1 or TRBD2 may supply D (5 bases each). Germline V gene data show CDR1 as KGHDR and CDR2 as SFDVKD. Deletions cut 4 bases from V and 3 bases from J, with 12 bases between. The CDR3 is 14 residues long.